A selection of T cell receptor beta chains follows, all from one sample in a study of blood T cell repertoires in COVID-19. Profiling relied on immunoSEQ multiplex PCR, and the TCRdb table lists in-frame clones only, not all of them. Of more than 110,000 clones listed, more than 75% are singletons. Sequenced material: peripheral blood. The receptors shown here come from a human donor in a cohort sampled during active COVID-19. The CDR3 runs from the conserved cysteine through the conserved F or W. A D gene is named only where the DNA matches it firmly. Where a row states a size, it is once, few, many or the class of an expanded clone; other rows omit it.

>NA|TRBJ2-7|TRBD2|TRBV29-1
CSVGISGNEQYF
TGCAGCGTTGGTATTAGCGGGAACGAGCAGTACTTC
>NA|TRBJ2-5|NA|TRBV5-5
CASSSSPDSQQETQYF
TGTGCCAGCAGCTCGTCCCCGGACAGCCAACAAGAGACCCAGTACTTC
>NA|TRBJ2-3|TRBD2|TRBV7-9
CASSPGTKVYTDTQYF
TGTGCCAGCAGCCCCGGGACTAAGGTATACACAGATACGCAGTATTTT
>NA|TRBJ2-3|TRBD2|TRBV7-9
CASSSTSGTDTQYF
TGTGCCAGCAGCTCCACTAGCGGAACAGATACGCAGTATTTT
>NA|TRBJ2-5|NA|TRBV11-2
CASSSGLVQTQYF
TGTGCCAGCAGTTCGGGGTTAGTACAGACCCAGTACTTC
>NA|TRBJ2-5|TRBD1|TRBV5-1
CASSLMGQLQETQYF
TGCGCCAGCAGCTTGATGGGACAGCTCCAAGAGACCCAGTACTTC
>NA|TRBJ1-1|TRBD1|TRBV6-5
CASRPQGGFSGTFF
TGTGCCAGCAGGCCCCAGGGGGGTTTCTCTGGAACTTTCTTT
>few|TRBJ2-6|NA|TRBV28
CASSSGFSGANVLTF
TGTGCCAGCAGCTCAGGGTTCTCTGGGGCCAACGTCCTGACTTTC
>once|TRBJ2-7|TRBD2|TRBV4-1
CASSQTLTSPSYEQYF
TGCGCCAGCAGCCAAACCCTGACTAGCCCCTCCTACGAGCAGTACTTC
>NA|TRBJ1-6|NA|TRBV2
CASSAPDSQNSPLHF
TGTGCCAGCAGTGCACCGGACAGCCAAAATTCACCCCTCCACTTT
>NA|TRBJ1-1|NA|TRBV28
CASSGRVSNTEAFF
TGTGCCAGCAGTGGCAGGGTTTCGAACACTGAAGCTTTCTTT
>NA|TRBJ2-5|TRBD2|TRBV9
CASSPGASGNQETQYF
TGTGCCAGCAGCCCCGGGGCTAGCGGGAACCAAGAGACCCAGTACTTC
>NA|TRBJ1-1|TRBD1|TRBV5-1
CASSLTGGVAEAFF
TGCGCCAGCAGCTTGACAGGGGGCGTCGCTGAAGCTTTCTTT
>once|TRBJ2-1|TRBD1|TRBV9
CASRTGQGAKGEQFF
TGTGCCAGCAGAACAGGACAGGGGGCTAAGGGTGAGCAGTTCTTC
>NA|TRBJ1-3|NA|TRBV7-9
CASTQTGFSGNTIYF
TGTGCCAGCACCCAGACGGGGTTCTCTGGAAACACCATATATTTT
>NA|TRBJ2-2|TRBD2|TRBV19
CASSPLRAGGFDTGELFF
TGTGCCAGTAGTCCACTTAGAGCGGGGGGGTTCGACACCGGGGAGCTGTTTTTT
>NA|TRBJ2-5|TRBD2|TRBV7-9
CASSSSGLAGETQYF
TGTGCCAGCAGCTCGTCGGGACTAGCGGGAGAGACCCAGTACTTC
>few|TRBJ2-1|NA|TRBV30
CAWRDYLSNEQFF
TGTGCCTGGAGAGACTATCTTTCGAATGAGCAGTTCTTC
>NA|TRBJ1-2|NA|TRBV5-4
CASSSLGGGGYTF
TGTGCCAGCAGCTCTCTTGGGGGAGGAGGCTACACCTTC
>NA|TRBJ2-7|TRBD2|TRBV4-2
CASSQDPGGPYEQYF
TGTGCCAGCAGCCAAGACCCGGGGGGGCCCTACGAGCAGTACTTC
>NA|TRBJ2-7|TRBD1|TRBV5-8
CASRRTGGGEQYF
TGTGCCAGCAGACGGACAGGGGGAGGCGAGCAGTACTTC
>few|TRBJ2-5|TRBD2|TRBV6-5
CASSPYSGGEETQYF
TGTGCCAGCAGTCCCTACTCGGGGGGGGAAGAGACCCAGTACTTC
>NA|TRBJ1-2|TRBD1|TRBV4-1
CASSQDPEQGSYGYTF
TGCGCCAGCAGCCAAGATCCTGAACAGGGGTCCTATGGCTACACCTTC
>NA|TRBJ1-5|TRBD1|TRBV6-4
CASSDQDRGSQPQHF
TGTGCCAGCAGTGACCAAGACAGGGGAAGTCAGCCCCAGCATTTT
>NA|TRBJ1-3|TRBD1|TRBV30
CARQGVSGNTIYF
TGTGCCCGACAGGGGGTATCGGGAAACACCATATATTTT
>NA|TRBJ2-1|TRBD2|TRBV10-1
CASSEVSGGKNNEQFF
TGCGCCAGCAGTGAGGTCAGCGGGGGGAAAAACAATGAGCAGTTCTTC
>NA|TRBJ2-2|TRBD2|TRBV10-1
CASSVPWEGAGELFF
TGCGCCAGCAGTGTCCCCTGGGAGGGAGCCGGGGAGCTGTTTTTT
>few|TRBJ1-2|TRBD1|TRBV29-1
CSVEIMGQVGSYTF
TGCAGCGTAGAAATTATGGGACAGGTGGGAAGCTACACCTTC